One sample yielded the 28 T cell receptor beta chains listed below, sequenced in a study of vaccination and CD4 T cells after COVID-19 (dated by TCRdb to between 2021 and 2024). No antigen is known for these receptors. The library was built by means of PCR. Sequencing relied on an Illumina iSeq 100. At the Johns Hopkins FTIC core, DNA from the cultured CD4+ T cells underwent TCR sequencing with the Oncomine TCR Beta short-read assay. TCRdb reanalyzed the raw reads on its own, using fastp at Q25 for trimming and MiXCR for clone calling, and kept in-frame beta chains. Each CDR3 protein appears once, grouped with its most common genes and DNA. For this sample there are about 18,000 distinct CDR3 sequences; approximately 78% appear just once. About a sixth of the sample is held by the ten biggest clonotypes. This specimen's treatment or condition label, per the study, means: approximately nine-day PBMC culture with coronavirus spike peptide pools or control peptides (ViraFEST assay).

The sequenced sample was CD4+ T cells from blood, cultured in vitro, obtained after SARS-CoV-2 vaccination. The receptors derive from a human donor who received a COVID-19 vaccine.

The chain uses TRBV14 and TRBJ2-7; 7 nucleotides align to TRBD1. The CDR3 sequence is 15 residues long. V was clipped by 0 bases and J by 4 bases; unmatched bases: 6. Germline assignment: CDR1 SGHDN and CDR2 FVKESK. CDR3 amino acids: CASSQDLGTAYEQYF. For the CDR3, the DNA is TGTGCCAGCAGCCAAGATCTCGGGACAGCTTACGAGCAGTACTTC.

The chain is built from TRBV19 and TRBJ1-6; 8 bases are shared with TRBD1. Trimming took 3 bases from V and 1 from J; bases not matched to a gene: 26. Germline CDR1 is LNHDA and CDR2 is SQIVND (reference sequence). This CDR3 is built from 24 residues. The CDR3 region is CASSISYRSLEDRASGSYNSPLHF. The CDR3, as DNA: TGTGCCAGTAGTATCTCATACCGATCTTTGGAGGACAGGGCCTCGGGGTCCTATAATTCACCCCTCCACTTT.

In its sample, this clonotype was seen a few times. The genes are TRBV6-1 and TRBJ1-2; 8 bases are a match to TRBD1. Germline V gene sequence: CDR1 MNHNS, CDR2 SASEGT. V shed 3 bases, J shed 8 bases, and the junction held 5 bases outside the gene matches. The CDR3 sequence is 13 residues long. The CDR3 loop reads CASSETGVRGYTF. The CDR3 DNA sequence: TGTGCCAGCAGTGAGACAGGGGTCCGGGGCTACACCTTC.

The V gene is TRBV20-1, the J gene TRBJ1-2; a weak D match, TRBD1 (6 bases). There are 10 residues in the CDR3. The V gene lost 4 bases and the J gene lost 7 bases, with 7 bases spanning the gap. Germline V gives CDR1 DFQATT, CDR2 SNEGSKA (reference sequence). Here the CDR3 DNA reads TGCAGTGCTACGGGGGCTGGCTACACCTTC. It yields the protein CSATGAGYTF.

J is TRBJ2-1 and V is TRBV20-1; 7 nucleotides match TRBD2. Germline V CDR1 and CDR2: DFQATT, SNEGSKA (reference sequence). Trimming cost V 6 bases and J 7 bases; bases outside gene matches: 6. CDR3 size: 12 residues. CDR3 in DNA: TGCAGTGCCGTCGGGGGAGGGAATGAGCAGTTCTTC. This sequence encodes CSAVGGGNEQFF.

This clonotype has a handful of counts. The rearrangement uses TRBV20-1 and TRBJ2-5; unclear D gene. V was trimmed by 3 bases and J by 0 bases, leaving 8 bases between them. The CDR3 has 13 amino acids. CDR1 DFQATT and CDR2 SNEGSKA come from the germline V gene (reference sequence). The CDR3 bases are TGCAGTGCTAGGTGGTCGTACCAAGAGACCCAGTACTTC. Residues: CSARWSYQETQYF.

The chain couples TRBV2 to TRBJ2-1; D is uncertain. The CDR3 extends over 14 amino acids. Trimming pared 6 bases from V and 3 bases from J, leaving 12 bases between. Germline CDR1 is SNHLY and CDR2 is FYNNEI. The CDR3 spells CASSGSRFYNEQFF. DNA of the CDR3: TGTGCCAGCAGCGGGTCCAGGTTCTACAATGAGCAGTTCTTC.

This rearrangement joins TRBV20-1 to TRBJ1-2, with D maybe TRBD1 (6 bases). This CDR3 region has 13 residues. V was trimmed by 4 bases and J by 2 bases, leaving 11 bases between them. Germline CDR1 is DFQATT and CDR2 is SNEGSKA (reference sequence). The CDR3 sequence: CSATQGTNYGYTF. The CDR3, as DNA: TGCAGTGCTACTCAGGGGACCAACTATGGCTACACCTTC.

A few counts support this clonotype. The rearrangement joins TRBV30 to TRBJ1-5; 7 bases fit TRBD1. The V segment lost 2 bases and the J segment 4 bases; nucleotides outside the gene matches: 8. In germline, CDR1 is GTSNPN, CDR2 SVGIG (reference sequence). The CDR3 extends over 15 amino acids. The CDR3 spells CAWSYTGEGNQPQHF. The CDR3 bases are TGTGCCTGGAGTTATACAGGGGAAGGAAATCAGCCCCAGCATTTT.

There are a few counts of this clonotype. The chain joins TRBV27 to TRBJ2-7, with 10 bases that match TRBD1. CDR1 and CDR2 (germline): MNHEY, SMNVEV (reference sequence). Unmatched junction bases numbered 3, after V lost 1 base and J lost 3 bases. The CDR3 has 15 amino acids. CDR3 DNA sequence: TGTGCCAGCAGTTTATTCGGGGACAGGGGCTACGAGCAGTACTTC. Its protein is CASSLFGDRGYEQYF.

The CDR3 coding sequence is TGCAGTGCTGACCGTCCTGAAATAGGATTCTCTGGAAACACCATATATTTT. It yields the protein CSADRPEIGFSGNTIYF. V and J are TRBV20-1 and TRBJ1-3; D is ambiguous. This CDR3 region has 17 residues. Trimming left V 5 bases short and J 0 bases short, with 20 bases between. From germline, CDR1 is DFQATT and CDR2 SNEGSKA (reference sequence).

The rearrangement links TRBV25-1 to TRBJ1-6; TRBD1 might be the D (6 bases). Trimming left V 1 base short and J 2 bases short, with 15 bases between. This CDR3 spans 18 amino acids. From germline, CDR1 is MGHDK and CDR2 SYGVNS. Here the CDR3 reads CASSELRTAGTYNSPLHF. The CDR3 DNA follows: TGTGCCAGCAGTGAATTACGGACAGCGGGCACCTATAATTCACCCCTCCACTTT.

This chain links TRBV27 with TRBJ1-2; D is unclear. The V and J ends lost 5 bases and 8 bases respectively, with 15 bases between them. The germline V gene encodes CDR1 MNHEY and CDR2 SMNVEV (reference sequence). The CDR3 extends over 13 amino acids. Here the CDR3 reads CASSPAPGWGYTF. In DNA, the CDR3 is TGTGCCAGCAGTCCAGCGCCGGGGTGGGGCTACACCTTC.

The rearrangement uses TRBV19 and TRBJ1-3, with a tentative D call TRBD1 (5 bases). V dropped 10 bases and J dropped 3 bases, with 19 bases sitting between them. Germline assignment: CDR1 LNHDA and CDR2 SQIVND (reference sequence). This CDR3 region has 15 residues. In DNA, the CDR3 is TGTGCCACCAAGACAGAATCTAGGGGTGGAAACACCATATATTTT. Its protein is CATKTESRGGNTIYF. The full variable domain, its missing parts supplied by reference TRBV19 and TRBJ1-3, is DGGITQSPKYLFRKEGQNVTLSCEQNLNHDAMYWYRQDPGQGLRLIYYSQIVNDFQKGDIAEGYSVSREKKESFPLTVTSAQKNPTAFYLCATKTESRGGNTIYFGEGSWLTVV.

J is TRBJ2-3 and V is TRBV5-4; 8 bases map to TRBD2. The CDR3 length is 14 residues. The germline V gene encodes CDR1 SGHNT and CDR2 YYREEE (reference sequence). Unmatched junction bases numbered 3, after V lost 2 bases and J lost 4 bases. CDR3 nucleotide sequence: TGTGCCAGCAGCTTTAGGACTAGCCCAGATACGCAGTATTTT. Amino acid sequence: CASSFRTSPDTQYF.

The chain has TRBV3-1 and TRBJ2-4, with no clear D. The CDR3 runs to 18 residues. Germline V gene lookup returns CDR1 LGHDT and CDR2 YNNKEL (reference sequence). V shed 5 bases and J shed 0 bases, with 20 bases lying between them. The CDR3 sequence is CASSKRHTAVLAKNIQYF. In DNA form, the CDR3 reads TGTGCCAGCAGCAAACGCCATACGGCGGTGCTAGCCAAAAACATTCAGTACTTC.

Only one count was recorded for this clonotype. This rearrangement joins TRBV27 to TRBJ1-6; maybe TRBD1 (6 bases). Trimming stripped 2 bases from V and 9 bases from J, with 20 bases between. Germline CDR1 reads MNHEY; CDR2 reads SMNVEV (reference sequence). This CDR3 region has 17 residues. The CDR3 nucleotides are TGTGCCAGCAGTTTACACGGACCGGGGGCAGGTTCTTCACCCCTCCACTTT. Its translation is CASSLHGPGAGSSPLHF.

Here the CDR3 DNA reads TGTGCCACCAGTGATTTGTTCCGTGGCACAGATACGCAGTATTTT. It codes for CATSDLFRGTDTQYF. The rearrangement links TRBV24-1 to TRBJ2-3; D is ambiguous. Trimming removed 0 bases from V and 1 base from J, with 7 bases in between. Germline CDR1 KGHDR, CDR2 SFDVKD. CDR3 size: 15 residues.

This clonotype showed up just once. The CDR3 DNA follows: TGTGCCAGCAGTTCGAGACCGGACTACCAGCATTTT. This codes for CASSSRPDYQHF. The chain couples TRBV12-3 or TRBV12-4 to TRBJ1-5; D call uncertain. Between the trimmed V and J ends, which lost 4 bases and 12 bases, there was a span of 13 bases. The CDR3 is 12 residues long.

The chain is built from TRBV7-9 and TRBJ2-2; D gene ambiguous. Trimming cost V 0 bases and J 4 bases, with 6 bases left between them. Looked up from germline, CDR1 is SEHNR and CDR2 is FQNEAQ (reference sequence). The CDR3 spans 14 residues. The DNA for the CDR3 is TGTGCCAGCAGCTTAGCAGGGTCCACCGGGGAGCTGTTTTTT. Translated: CASSLAGSTGELFF.

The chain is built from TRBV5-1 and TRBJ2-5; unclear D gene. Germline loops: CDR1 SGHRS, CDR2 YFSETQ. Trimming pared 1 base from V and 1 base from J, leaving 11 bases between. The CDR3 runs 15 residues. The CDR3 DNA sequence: TGCGCCAGCAGCTTGCTCGGAACCACCCAAGAGACCCAGTACTTC. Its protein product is CASSLLGTTQETQYF.

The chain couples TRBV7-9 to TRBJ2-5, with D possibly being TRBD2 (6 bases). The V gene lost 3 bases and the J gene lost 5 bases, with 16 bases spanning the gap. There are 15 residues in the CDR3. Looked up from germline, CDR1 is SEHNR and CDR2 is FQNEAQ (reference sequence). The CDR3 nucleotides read TGTGCCAGCAGCTTTCCGGGGACTGGCGAGGAGACCCAGTACTTC. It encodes CASSFPGTGEETQYF.

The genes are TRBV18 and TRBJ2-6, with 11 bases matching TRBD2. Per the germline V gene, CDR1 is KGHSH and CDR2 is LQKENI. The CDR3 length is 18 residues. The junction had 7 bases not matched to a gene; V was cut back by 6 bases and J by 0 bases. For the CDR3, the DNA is TGTGCCAGCTCGACAACTAGCGGGGGAAACTCTGGGGCCAACGTCCTGACTTTC. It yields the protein CASSTTSGGNSGANVLTF.

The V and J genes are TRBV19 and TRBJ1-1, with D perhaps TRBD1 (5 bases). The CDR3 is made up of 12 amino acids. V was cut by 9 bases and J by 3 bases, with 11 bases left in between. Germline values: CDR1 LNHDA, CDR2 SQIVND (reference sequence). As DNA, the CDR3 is TGTGCCAGCAGGGACGGGTACACTGAAGCTTTCTTT. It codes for CASRDGYTEAFF.

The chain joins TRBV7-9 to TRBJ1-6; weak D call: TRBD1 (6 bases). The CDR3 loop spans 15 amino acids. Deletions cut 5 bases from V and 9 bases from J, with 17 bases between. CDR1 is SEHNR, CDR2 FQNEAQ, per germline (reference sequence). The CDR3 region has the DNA TGTGCCAGCAGCGCTCAGGGGCGATTGGGTTCACCCCTCCACTTT. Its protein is CASSAQGRLGSPLHF.

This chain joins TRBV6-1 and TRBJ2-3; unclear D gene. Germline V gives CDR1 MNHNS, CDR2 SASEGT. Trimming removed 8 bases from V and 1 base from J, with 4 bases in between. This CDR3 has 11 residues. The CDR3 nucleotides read TGTGCCAGCGCGGGCACAGATACGCAGTATTTT. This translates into CASAGTDTQYF.

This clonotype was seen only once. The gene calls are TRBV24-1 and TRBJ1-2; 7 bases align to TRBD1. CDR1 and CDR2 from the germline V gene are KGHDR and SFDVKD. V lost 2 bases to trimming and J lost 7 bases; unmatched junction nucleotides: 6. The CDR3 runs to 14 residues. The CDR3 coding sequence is TGTGCCACCAGTGATTCGACAGGGACGGGTGGCTACACCTTC. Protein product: CATSDSTGTGGYTF.

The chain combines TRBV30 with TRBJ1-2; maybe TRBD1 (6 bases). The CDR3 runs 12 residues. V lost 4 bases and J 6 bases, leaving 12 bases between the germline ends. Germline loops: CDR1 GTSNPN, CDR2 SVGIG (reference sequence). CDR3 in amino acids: CAWTAGDNGYTF. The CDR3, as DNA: TGTGCCTGGACGGCAGGGGATAATGGCTACACCTTC.